What follows describes a single TCR beta chain. The record originates from a study of long-term antiretroviral therapy in people with HIV. The authors ran the immunoSEQ assay, v3.0, at survey level. Using immunoSEQ multiplex PCR, the repertoire was profiled, and TCRdb retains in-frame clones only, with some absent. The data show some 23,000 clones, around 80% seen once. Losses at the gene ends were 3 bases for V and 1 base for J; bases not matched to a gene: 8. This CDR3 contains 16 residues. CDR1 and CDR2 from the germline V gene are KGHSH and LQKENI. V usage is TRBV18 and J usage is TRBJ2-5, with 7 bases lining up with TRBD2. This clonotype was obtained from a woman in her thirties or forties with HIV. Sequenced material: unsorted PBMCs, taken 1.2 years after starting antiretroviral therapy. DNA of the CDR3: TGTGCCAGCTCACCGTGGTCGGGCGGGAGCCAAGAGACCCAGTACTTC. Translated: CASSPWSGGSQETQYF.